The following is a TCR beta chain sequence with its context. In the original analysis: Amplification of reference gene primers provided the estimated nucleated cell counts. Assay: immunoSEQ multiplex PCR; the TCRdb copy retains only in-frame clones and omits some. V and J calls plus clone size are reproduced from that table; the DNA served to infer D and trimming. The sample yields about 26,000 clones, roughly 80% seen once. Trimming pared 1 base from V and 0 bases from J, leaving 10 bases between. The germline gives CDR1 LGHDT, CDR2 YNNKEL (reference sequence). The CDR3 loop spans 15 amino acids. These data originate in a study of blood T cell repertoires in COVID-19. On the study more broadly: The samples span acute and convalescent COVID-19 from the United States, Italy and Spain. T cells, B-cell-depleted T cells, or PBMCs provided the cDNA or gDNA that served as material.

The source of this sequence is a man aged 45-60 years with active or convalescent COVID-19. The rearrangement joins TRBV3-1 (or the pseudogene TRBV3-2) to TRBJ2-7, with D tentatively TRBD1 (5 bases). Sequencing was done on a sample of peripheral blood. The CDR3 DNA is TGTGCCAGCAGCCAAGGGCCAGGGAACTCCTACGAGCAGTACTTC. Encoded protein: CASSQGPGNSYEQYF.